This record covers a single T cell receptor (beta chain). These data originate in a study of graft-versus-host responses after intestinal transplantation. Only in-frame clones appear in the TCRdb table, and some are missing; sequencing was by immunoSEQ multiplex PCR. The table lists some 41,000 clones, 89% of them singletons. CDR3 length: 13 residues. V lost 2 bases, J lost 9 bases, and 11 bases lay in between. Germline-derived CDR1 and CDR2 are MNHEY and SMNVEV (reference sequence). V and J are TRBV27 and TRBJ2-1; possibly TRBD1 or TRBD2 for D (6 bases each). The receptor was derived from a human patient who received an intestinal transplant, so some T cells may come from the graft donor. The material was PBMCs, obtained roughly 270 days after transplant. CDR3 sequence: CASSLRGQVEQFF. CDR3 nucleotides: TGTGCCAGCAGTTTACGGGGGCAGGTTGAGCAGTTCTTC.